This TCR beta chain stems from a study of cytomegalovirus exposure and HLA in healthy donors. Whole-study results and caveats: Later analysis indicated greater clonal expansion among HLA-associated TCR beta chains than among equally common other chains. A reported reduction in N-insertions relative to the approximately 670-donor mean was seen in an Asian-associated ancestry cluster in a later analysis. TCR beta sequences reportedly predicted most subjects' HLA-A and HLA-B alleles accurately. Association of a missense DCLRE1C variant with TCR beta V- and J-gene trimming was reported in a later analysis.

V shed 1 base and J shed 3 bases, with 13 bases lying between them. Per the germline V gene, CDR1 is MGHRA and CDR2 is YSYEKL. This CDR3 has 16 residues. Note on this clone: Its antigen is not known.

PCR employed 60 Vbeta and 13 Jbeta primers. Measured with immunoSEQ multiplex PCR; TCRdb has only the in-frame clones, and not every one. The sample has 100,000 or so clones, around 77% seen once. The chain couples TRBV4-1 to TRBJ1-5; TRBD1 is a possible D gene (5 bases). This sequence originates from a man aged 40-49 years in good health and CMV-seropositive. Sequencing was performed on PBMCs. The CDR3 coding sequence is TGCGCCAGCAGCCAAGGTCGGGGGAGTGACAATCAGCCCCAGCATTTT. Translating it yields CASSQGRGSDNQPQHF.